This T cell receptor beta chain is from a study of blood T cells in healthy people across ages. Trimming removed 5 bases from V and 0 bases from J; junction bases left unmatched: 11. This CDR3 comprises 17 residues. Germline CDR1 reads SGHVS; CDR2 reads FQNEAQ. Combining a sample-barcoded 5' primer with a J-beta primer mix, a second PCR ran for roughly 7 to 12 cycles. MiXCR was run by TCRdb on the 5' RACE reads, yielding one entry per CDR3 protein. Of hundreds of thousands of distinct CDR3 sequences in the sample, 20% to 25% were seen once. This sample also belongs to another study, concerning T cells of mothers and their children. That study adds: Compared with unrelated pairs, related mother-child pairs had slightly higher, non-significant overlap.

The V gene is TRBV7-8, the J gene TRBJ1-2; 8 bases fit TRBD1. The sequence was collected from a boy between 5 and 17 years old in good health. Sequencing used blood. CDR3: CASSLRDRLGANYGYTF. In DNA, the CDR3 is TGTGCCAGCAGCCTCCGGGACAGGCTCGGGGCTAACTATGGCTACACCTTC.